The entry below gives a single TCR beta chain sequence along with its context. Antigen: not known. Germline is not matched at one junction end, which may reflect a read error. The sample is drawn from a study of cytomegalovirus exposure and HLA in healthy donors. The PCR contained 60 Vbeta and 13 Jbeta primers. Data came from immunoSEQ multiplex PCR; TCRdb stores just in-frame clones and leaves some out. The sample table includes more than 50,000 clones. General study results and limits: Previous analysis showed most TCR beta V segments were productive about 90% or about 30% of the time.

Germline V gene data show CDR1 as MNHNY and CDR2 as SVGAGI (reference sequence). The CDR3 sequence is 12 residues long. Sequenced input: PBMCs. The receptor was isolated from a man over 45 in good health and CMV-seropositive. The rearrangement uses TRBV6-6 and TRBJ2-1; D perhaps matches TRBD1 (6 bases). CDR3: CASSHIQAGVVF. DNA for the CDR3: TGTGCCAGCAGCCACATCCAGGCAGGGGTAGTCTTC.